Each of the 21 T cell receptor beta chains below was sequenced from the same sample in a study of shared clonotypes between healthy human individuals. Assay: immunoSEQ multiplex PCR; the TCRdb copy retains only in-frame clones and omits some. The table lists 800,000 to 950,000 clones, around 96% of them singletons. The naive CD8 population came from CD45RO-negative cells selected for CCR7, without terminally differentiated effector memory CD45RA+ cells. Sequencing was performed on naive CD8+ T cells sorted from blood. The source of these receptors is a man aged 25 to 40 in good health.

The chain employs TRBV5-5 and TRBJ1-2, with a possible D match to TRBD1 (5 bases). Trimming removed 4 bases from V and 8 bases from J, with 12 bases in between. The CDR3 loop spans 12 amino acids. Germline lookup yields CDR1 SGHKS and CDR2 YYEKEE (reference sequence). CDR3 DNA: TGTGCCAGCAGCGCGGACATTCCGGGCTACACCTTC. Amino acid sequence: CASSADIPGYTF.

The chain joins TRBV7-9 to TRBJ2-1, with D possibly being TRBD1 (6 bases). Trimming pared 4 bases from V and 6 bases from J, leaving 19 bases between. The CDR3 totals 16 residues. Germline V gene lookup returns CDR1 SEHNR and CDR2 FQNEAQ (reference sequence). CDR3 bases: TGTGCCAGCAGCTACGACCCTTGGGACACTCTCAATGAGCAGTTCTTC. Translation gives CASSYDPWDTLNEQFF.

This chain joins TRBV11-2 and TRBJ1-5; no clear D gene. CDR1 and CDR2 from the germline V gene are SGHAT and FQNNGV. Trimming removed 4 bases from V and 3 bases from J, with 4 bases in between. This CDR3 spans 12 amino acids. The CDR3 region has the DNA TGTGCCAGCAGCTCCAACAATCAGCCCCAGCATTTT. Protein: CASSSNNQPQHF.

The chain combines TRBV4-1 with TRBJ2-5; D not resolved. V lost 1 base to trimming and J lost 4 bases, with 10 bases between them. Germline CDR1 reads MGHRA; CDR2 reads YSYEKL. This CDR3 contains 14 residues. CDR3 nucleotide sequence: TGCGCCAGCAGCCAAGCTCCGCTGGGAGAGACCCAGTACTTC. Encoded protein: CASSQAPLGETQYF.

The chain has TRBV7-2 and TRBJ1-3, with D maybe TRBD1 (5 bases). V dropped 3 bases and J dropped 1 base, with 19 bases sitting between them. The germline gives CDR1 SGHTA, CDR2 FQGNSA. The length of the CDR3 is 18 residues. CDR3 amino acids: CASSFDGTVRISGNTIYF. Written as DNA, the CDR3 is TGTGCCAGCAGCTTCGACGGGACGGTTCGGATTTCTGGAAACACCATATATTTT.

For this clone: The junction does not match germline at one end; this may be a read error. The CDR3 region is CASSIQSWDTSLF. The CDR3 DNA is TGCGCCAGCAGTATCCAATCGTGGGACACGTCACTCTTC. The chain uses TRBV10-2 and TRBJ2-1, with a tentative D call TRBD1 (6 bases). In germline, CDR1 is WSHSY, CDR2 SAAADI. This CDR3 is 13 amino acids long.

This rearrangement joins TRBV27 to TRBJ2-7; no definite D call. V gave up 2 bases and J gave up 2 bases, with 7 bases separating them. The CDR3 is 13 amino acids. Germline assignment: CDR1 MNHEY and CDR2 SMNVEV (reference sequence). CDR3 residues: CASSLGETYEQYF. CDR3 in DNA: TGTGCCAGCAGTTTAGGGGAAACCTACGAGCAGTACTTC.

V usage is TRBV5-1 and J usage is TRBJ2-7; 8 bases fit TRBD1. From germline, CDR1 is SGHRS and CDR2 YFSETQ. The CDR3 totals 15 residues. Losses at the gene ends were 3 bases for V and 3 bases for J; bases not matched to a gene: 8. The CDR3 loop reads CASSSSGGAGYEQYF. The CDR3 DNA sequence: TGCGCCAGCAGCTCGTCAGGGGGCGCGGGCTACGAGCAGTACTTC.

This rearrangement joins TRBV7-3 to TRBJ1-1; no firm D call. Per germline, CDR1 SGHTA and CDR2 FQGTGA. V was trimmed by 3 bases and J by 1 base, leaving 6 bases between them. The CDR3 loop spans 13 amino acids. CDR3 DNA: TGTGCCAGCAGCTTTTCGCAGAACACTGAAGCTTTCTTT. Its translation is CASSFSQNTEAFF.

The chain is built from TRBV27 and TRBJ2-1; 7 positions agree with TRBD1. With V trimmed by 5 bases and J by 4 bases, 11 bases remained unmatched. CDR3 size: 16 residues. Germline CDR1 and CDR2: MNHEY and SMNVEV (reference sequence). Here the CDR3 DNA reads TGTGCCAGCAGTCTAACTCCAGGGGGTAGATACAATGAGCAGTTCTTC. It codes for CASSLTPGGRYNEQFF.

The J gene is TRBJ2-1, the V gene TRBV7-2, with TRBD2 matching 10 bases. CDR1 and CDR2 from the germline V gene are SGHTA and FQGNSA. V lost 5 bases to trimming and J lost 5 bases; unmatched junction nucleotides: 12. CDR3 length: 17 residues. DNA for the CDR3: TGTGCCAGCAGCGACACATACCTAGCGGGAGTCGACAATGAGCAGTTCTTC. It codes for CASSDTYLAGVDNEQFF. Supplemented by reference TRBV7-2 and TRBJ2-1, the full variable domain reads GAGVSQSPSNKVTEKGKDVELRCDPISGHTALYWYRQSLGQGLEFLIYFQGNSAPDKSGLPSDRFSAERTGGSVSTLTIQRTQQEDSAVYLCASSDTYLAGVDNEQFFGPGTRLTVL.

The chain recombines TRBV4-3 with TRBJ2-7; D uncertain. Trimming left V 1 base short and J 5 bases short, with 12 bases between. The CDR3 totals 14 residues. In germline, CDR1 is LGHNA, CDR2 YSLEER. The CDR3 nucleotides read TGCGCCAGCAGCCAAGCTATTGGGCACCACGAGCAGTACTTC. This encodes CASSQAIGHHEQYF.

CDR3 sequence reads: CASSSGRATDTQYF. The CDR3 DNA sequence: TGTGCCAGCAGCTCAGGGCGGGCGACAGATACGCAGTATTTT. This chain connects TRBV7-6 to TRBJ2-3, with D perhaps given as TRBD1 or TRBD2 (5 bases each). Germline V CDR1 and CDR2: SGHVS, FNYEAQ. CDR3 length equals 14 residues. Trimming took 4 bases from V and 3 from J, leaving 11 bases between them.

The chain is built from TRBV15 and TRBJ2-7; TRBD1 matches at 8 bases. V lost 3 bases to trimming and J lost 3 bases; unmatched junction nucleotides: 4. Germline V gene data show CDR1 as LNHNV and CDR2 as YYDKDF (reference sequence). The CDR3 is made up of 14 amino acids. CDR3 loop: CATSSTGQGYEQYF. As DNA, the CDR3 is TGTGCCACCAGCAGTACCGGACAGGGCTACGAGCAGTACTTC.

The CDR3 region has the DNA TGCGCCAGCAGCCACGCATTGGACTACGAGCAGTACTTC. Amino acids: CASSHALDYEQYF. The V and J genes are TRBV4-1 and TRBJ2-7; D gene unclear. This CDR3 is 13 amino acids long. Trimming took 3 bases from V and 3 from J, leaving 9 bases between them. Germline CDR1 and CDR2: MGHRA and YSYEKL.

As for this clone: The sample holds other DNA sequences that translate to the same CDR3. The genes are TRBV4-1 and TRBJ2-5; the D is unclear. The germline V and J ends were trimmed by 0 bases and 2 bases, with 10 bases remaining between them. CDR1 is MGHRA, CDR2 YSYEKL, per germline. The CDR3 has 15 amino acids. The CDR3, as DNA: TGCGCCAGCAGCCAAGATAGGGCGGTTCAAGAGACCCAGTACTTC. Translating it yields CASSQDRAVQETQYF.

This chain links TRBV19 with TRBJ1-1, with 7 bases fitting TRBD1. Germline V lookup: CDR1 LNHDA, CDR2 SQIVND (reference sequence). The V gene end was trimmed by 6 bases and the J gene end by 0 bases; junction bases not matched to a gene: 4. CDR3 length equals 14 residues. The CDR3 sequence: CASRTQGLNTEAFF. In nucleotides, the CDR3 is TGTGCCAGTAGAACACAGGGGCTGAACACTGAAGCTTTCTTT.

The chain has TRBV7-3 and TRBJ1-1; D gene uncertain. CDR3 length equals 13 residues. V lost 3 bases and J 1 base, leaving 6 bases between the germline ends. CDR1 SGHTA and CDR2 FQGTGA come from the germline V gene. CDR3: CASSFDWNTEAFF. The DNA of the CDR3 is TGTGCCAGCAGCTTTGACTGGAACACTGAAGCTTTCTTT.

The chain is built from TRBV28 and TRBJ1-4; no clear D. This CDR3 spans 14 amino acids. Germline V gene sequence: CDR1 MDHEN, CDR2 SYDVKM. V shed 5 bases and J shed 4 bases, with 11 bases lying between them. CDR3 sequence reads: CASSTTGLNEKLFF. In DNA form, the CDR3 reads TGTGCCAGCAGTACCACCGGGCTTAATGAAAAACTGTTTTTT.

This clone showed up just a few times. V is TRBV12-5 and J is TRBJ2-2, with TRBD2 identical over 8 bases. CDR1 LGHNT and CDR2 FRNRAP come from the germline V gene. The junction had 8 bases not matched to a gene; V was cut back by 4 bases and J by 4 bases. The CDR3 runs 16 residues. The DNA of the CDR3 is TGTGCTAGTGGTTCGGGGGGGAGACCCGCCACCGGGGAGCTGTTTTTT. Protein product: CASGSGGRPATGELFF. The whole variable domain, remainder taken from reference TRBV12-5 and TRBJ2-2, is DARVTQTPRHKVTEMGQEVTMRCQPILGHNTVFWYRQTMMQGLELLAYFRNRAPLDDSGMPKDRFSAEMPDATLATLKIQPSEPRDSAVYFCASGSGGRPATGELFFGEGSRLTVL.

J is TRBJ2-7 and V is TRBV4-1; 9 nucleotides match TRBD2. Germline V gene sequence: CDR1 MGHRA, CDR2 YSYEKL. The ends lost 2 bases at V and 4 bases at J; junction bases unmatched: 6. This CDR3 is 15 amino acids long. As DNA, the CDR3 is TGCGCCAGCAGCCAACAGACTAGCGGAGTATACGAGCAGTACTTC. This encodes CASSQQTSGVYEQYF.